Reported below is one T cell receptor (beta chain). This record belongs to a study of cytomegalovirus exposure and HLA in healthy donors. Both 60 Vbeta primers and 13 Jbeta primers went into the PCR. TCRdb's copy holds only in-frame clones and misses some; the assay was immunoSEQ multiplex PCR. The repertoire has some 180,000 clones, approximately 82% of them found once; the top ten carry around 1.2%. Losses at the gene ends were 5 bases for V and 7 bases for J; bases not matched to a gene: 3. The CDR3 sequence is 13 residues long. CDR1 SGHNT and CDR2 YENEEA come from the germline V gene. This rearrangement joins TRBV11-3 to TRBJ2-2, with 8 bases fitting TRBD1. This receptor was obtained from a girl aged 2 to 9 in good health and CMV-seropositive. Sequenced: PBMCs. In nucleotides, the CDR3 is TGTGCCAGCAGCGGGGGGACAGGCGGGGAGCTGTTTTTT. Protein: CASSGGTGGELFF.